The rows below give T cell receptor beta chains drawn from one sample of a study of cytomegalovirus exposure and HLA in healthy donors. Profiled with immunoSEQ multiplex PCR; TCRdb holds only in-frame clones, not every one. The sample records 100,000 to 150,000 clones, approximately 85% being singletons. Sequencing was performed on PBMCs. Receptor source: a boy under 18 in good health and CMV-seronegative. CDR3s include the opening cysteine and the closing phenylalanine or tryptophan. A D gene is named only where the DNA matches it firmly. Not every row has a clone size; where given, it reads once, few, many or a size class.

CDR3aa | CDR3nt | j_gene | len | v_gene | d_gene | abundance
CASSRYQGYPEDEQYF | TGTGCCAGCAGCCGATATCAGGGTTACCCAGAGGACGAGCAGTACTTC | TRBJ2-7 | 16 | TRBV27 | - | -
CASREQSIYGYTF | TGCGCCAGCAGGGAACAGTCTATCTATGGCTACACCTTC | TRBJ1-2 | 13 | TRBV5-1 | - | few
CAWSRGGSGLNTEAFF | TGTGCCTGGAGCCGCGGGGGTTCTGGGCTGAACACTGAAGCTTTCTTT | TRBJ1-1 | 16 | TRBV30 | - | -
CASSYGAGSNQPQHF | TGTGCCAGCAGCTATGGAGCGGGGAGCAATCAGCCCCAGCATTTT | TRBJ1-5 | 15 | TRBV5-4 | - | -
CASSPPGGYEAFF | TGTGCCAGCTCACCACCGGGGGGGTACGAAGCTTTCTTT | TRBJ1-1 | 13 | TRBV18 | - | -
CASSAGLPSANTGELFF | TGTGCCAGCAGCGCGGGACTACCATCCGCGAACACCGGGGAGCTGTTTTTT | TRBJ2-2 | 17 | TRBV7-9 | TRBD2 | -
CASSLVRGPNGYTF | TGTGCCAGCAGCTTGGTGCGGGGACCCAATGGCTACACCTTC | TRBJ1-2 | 14 | TRBV5-4 | - | -
CASSLAPGGPYEQYF | TGTGCCAGCAGCTTAGCACCGGGGGGCCCCTACGAGCAGTACTTC | TRBJ2-7 | 15 | TRBV7-2 | - | -
CASSQADSHPQFF | TGCGCCAGCAGCCAGGCCGACTCTCATCCGCAGTTCTTC | TRBJ2-1 | 13 | TRBV4-1 | - | -
CATSKKDVRDYSNQPQHF | TGTGCCACCAGCAAGAAGGACGTAAGAGACTATAGCAATCAGCCCCAGCATTTT | TRBJ1-5 | 18 | TRBV15 | - | -
CASSETGASQPQHF | TGTGCCAGCAGCGAGACAGGGGCGTCTCAGCCCCAGCATTTT | TRBJ1-5 | 14 | TRBV9 | TRBD1 | -
CASSDTGGFTGELFF | TGTGCCAGCAGCGACACAGGGGGTTTCACCGGGGAGCTGTTTTTT | TRBJ2-2 | 15 | TRBV9 | TRBD1 | -
CASSEGAGALMDGYTF | TGTGCCAGCAGTGAGGGGGCAGGTGCCCTGATGGATGGCTACACCTTC | TRBJ1-2 | 16 | TRBV6-4 | - | -
CAWDIQGLDGELFF | TGTGCCTGGGATATACAGGGTCTGGACGGGGAGCTGTTTTTT | TRBJ2-2 | 14 | TRBV30 | - | -
CASSLVPGSNQPQHF | TGTGCCAGCAGCTTAGTCCCGGGTAGCAATCAGCCCCAGCATTTT | TRBJ1-5 | 15 | TRBV7-2 | - | -
CASSTGQGGQPQHF | TGTGCCAGCAGTACCGGACAGGGTGGACAGCCCCAGCATTTT | TRBJ1-5 | 14 | TRBV28 | TRBD1 | -
CASSFLDREGGYTF | TGTGCCAGCAGCTTTCTGGACAGGGAGGGTGGCTACACCTTC | TRBJ1-2 | 14 | TRBV7-8 | TRBD1 | -
CASSPGDEKLFF | TGTGCCAGCAGCCCGGGGGATGAAAAACTGTTTTTT | TRBJ1-4 | 12 | TRBV5-6 | - | -
CASRLTGGGEQFF | TGTGCCAGCAGATTGACAGGGGGCGGCGAGCAGTTCTTC | TRBJ2-1 | 13 | TRBV13 | TRBD1 | -
CASTGAGANVLTF | TGTGCCAGCACAGGGGCTGGGGCCAACGTCCTGACTTTC | TRBJ2-6 | 13 | TRBV2 | - | -
CASGDRPGGEQFF | TGTGCCAGCGGCGACCGGCCAGGGGGTGAGCAGTTCTTC | TRBJ2-1 | 13 | TRBV6-1 | TRBD1 | once
CASSYRGGGNTDTQYF | TGTGCCAGCAGTTACCGAGGTGGCGGGAATACAGATACGCAGTATTTT | TRBJ2-3 | 16 | TRBV6-6 | - | -
CASSPQGARGNTIYF | TGTGCCAGCAGCCCGCAGGGGGCGCGCGGAAACACCATATATTTT | TRBJ1-3 | 15 | TRBV7-2 | TRBD1 | -
CASSVTSGPSYEQYF | TGTGCCAGCAGCGTAACTAGCGGACCCTCCTACGAGCAGTACTTC | TRBJ2-7 | 15 | TRBV7-3 | TRBD2 | -
CASSVGGPGDEQFF | TGTGCCAGCAGCGTAGGAGGGCCGGGGGATGAGCAGTTCTTC | TRBJ2-1 | 14 | TRBV9 | - | -
CASSPNRQATNEKLFF | TGTGCCAGCAGTCCAAACCGACAGGCAACTAATGAAAAACTGTTTTTT | TRBJ1-4 | 16 | TRBV2 | - | -
CASSSQYTGELFF | TGTGCCAGCAGCTCCCAATACACCGGGGAGCTGTTTTTT | TRBJ2-2 | 13 | TRBV7-3 | - | few
CASTWREDGELFF | TGTGCCAGCACATGGCGGGAGGACGGGGAGCTGTTTTTT | TRBJ2-2 | 13 | TRBV27 | TRBD2 | few
CASTFGAGEQYF | TGTGCCAGCACCTTCGGGGCGGGGGAGCAGTACTTC | TRBJ2-7 | 12 | TRBV2 | - | -
CASSEMAAAEQYF | TGTGCCAGCAGTGAAATGGCCGCGGCCGAGCAGTACTTC | TRBJ2-7 | 13 | TRBV6-1 | - | few
CASTTGNEKLFF | TGCGCCAGCACCACAGGGAATGAAAAACTGTTTTTT | TRBJ1-4 | 12 | TRBV10-1 | - | -
CASSVSPKGVRTGELFF | TGTGCCAGCAGCGTATCTCCAAAGGGGGTTAGGACCGGGGAGCTGTTTTTT | TRBJ2-2 | 17 | TRBV9 | - | -
CASSASAGELFF | TGCGCCAGCAGCGCAAGCGCCGGGGAGCTGTTTTTT | TRBJ2-2 | 12 | TRBV5-1 | - | -
CATAGTGAYEQYF | TGTGCCACCGCCGGCACAGGGGCCTACGAGCAGTACTTC | TRBJ2-7 | 13 | TRBV15 | TRBD1 | -
CATSGAGGLEQYF | TGTGCCACCAGTGGAGCGGGGGGTCTCGAGCAGTACTTC | TRBJ2-7 | 13 | TRBV15 | TRBD2 | few
CASSIRQGVSTNEKLFF | TGTGCCAGCAGCATAAGACAGGGCGTATCAACTAATGAAAAACTGTTTTTT | TRBJ1-4 | 17 | TRBV5-4 | TRBD1 | -
CASSVLVNTEAFF | TGTGCCAGCAGCGTTTTAGTGAACACTGAAGCTTTCTTT | TRBJ1-1 | 13 | TRBV9 | - | -